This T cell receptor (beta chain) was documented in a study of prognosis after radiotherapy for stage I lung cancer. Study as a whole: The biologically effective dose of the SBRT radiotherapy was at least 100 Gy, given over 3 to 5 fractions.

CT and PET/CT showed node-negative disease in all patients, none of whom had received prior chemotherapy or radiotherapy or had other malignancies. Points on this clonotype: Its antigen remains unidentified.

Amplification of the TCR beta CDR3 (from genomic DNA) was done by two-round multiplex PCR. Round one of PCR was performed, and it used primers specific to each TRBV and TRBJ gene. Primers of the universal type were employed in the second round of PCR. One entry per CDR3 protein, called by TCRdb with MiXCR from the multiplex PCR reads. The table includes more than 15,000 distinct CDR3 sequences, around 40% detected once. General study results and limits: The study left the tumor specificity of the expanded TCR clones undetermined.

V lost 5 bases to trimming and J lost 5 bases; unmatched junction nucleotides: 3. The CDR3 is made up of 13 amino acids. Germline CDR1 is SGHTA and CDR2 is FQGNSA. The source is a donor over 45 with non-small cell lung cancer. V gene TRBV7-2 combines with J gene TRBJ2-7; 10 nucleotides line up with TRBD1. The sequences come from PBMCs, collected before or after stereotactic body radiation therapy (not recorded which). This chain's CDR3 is CASSGQGGNEQYF. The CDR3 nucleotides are TGTGCCAGCAGCGGACAGGGGGGCAACGAGCAGTACTTC.